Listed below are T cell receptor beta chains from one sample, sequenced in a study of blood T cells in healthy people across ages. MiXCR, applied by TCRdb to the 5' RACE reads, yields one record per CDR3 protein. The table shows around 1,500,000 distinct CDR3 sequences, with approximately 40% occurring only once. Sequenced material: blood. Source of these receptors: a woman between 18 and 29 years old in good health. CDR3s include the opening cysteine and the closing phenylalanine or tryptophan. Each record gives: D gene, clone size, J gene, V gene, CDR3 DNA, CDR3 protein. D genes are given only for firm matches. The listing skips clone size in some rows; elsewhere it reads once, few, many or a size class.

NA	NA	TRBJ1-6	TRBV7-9	TGTGCCAGCAGCGTAAGCAGGCCTTATAATTCACCCCTCCACTTT	CASSVSRPYNSPLHF
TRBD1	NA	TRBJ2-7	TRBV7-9	TGTGCCAGCAGCTTAGGAGGGGGCTGGGTCGAGCAGTACTTC	CASSLGGGWVEQYF
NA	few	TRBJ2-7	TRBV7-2	TGTGCCAGCAGCTTAGTCTTGCGGACTAAAACAGCCGAGCAGTACTTC	CASSLVLRTKTAEQYF
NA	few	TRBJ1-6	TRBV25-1	TGTGCCAGCACCCTGGCAGACAGGACTTCACCCCTCCACTTT	CASTLADRTSPLHF
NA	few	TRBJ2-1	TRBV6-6	TGTGCCAGCAGTTACTCGAGAGCGGCAGCCTACAATGAGCAGTTCTTC	CASSYSRAAAYNEQFF
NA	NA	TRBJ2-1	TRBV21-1	TGTGCCAGCAGCAAAGGCCGGGTTTCCTACAATGAGCAGTTCTTC	CASSKGRVSYNEQFF
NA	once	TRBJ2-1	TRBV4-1	TGCGCCAGCAGGGTTACGGGACGGGCTAAGAATAAGCAGTTCTTC	CASRVTGRAKNKQFF
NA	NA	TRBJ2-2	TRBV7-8	TGTGCCAGCAGCTTAGCGCTTTCGAACACCGGGGAGCTGTTTTTT	CASSLALSNTGELFF
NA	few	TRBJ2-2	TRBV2	TGTGCCAGCAGCGCTACCAAGACAGCCAACACCGGGGAGCTGTTTTTT	CASSATKTANTGELFF
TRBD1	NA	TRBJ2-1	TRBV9	TGTGCCAGCGCTCGGGACAGGTCCTACAATGAGCAGTTCTTC	CASARDRSYNEQFF
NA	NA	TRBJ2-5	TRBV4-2	TGTGCCAGCAGCCAAGACCCGCCTCCGATGTCGGAGACCCAGTACTTC	CASSQDPPPMSETQYF
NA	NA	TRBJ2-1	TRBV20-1	TGCAGTGCTAGGGCGCCCGCTTACGAGCAGTTCTTC	CSARAPAYEQFF
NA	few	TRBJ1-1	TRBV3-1	TGTGCCAGCAGCCGCGATTTTAAGGACGGGAACACTGAAGCTTTCTTT	CASSRDFKDGNTEAFF
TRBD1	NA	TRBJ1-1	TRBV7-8	TGTACCAGCAGCTTAGGGGACAGGGAGGGTAAAGCTTTCTTT	CTSSLGDREGKAFF
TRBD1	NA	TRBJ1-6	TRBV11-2	TGTGCCAGCAGCTTAGCAAAGGGGGCCCGAAATTCACCCCTCCACTTT	CASSLAKGARNSPLHF
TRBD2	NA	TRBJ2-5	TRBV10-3	TGTGCCATCAGCGAGCGGGAGGAGGGTCTACCTGAGCAGTACTTC	CAISEREEGLPEQYF
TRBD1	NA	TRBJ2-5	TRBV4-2	TGTGCCAGCAGCCAACTTCGGACAGGGCAAGGGACCCAGTACTTC	CASSQLRTGQGTQYF
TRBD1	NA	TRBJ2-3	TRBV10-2	TGCGCCAGTGAGGGTGGGACAGGCCCGGGGGGCACAGATACGCAGTATTTT	CASEGGTGPGGTDTQYF
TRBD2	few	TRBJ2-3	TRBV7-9	TGTGCCAGCAGCGGGTGGACTAGCGGGCCCACCCCCCCCACAGATACGCAGTATTTT	CASSGWTSGPTPPTDTQYF
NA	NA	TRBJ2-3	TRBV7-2	TGTGCCAGCACCCTTACGGGCACCTGGGATACGCAGTATTTT	CASTLTGTWDTQYF
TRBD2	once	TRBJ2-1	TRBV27	TGTGCCAGCAGTTTCCTGGCGGGAGGAGCCAATGAGCAGTTCTTC	CASSFLAGGANEQFF
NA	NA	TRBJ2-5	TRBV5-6	TGTGCCAGCAGCTTGAGCTGGACTACACACGAAGAGACCCAGTACTTC	CASSLSWTTHEETQYF
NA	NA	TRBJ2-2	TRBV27	TGTGCCAGCAGTCAGGGGCGGGAGACCGGGGAGCTGTTTTTT	CASSQGRETGELFF
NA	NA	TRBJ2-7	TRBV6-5	TGTGCCAGCAGTTACCTTCCAAATCCCAGCTCCTACAATGAGCAGTACTTC	CASSYLPNPSSYNEQYF
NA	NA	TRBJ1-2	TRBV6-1	TGTGCCAGCAGTGGAGGAGGGGTATATGGCTACACCTTC	CASSGGGVYGYTF
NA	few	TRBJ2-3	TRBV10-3	TGTGCCATCAGTGGTCGAGGCACAGATACGCAGTATTTT	CAISGRGTDTQYF
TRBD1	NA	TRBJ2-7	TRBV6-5	TGTGCCAGCAGTCAGGGACAGGGGACGAAGGACGAGCAGTACTTC	CASSQGQGTKDEQYF
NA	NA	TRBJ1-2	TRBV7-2	TGTGCCAGCAGCTCCCTGACACCTAACTATGGCTACACCTTC	CASSSLTPNYGYTF
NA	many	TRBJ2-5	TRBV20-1	TGCAGTGCTAGAGTATCTAGCGCGGGTGAGACCCAGTACTTC	CSARVSSAGETQYF
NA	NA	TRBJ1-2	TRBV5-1	TGCGCCAGCAGCTTGGGGGACCGAGACGACTATGGCTACACCTTC	CASSLGDRDDYGYTF
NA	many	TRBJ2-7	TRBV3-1	TGTGCCAGCAGCCAATTGTCCTACGAGCAGTACTTC	CASSQLSYEQYF
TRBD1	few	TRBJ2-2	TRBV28	TGTGCCAGCCGGAGACAGGGGGTGAACACCGGGGAGCTGTTTTTT	CASRRQGVNTGELFF
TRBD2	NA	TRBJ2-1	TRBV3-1	TGTGCCAGCAGCCATGGACTAGCGGGTAATGAGCAGTTCTTC	CASSHGLAGNEQFF
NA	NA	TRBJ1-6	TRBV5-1	TGCGCCAGCAGCTTGGTTGGGAATTCACCCCTCCACTTT	CASSLVGNSPLHF
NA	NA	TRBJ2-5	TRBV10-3	TGTGCCATCAGCCGAGTGGGGGGCCGGTACCAAGAGACCCAGTACTTC	CAISRVGGRYQETQYF
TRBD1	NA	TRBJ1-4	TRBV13	TGTGCCAGCAGCCCGAGCAGGGGGGATGAAAAACTGTTTTTT	CASSPSRGDEKLFF
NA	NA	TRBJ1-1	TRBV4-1	TGCGCCAGCAGCCAAGTGGTAGAGACGAACACTGAAGCTTTCTTT	CASSQVVETNTEAFF
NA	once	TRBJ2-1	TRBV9	TGTGCCAGCAGCGTAGGACCAGCGGCTTCCTACAATGAGCAGTTCTTC	CASSVGPAASYNEQFF
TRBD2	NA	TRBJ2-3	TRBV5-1	TGCGCCAGCAGCTTTCAGCGGGGGGCATCCCACAATACGCAGTATTTT	CASSFQRGASHNTQYF
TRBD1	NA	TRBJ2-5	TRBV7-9	TGTGCCAGCAGCTCGGGGGACAGGGGGCAACAAGAGACCCAGTACTTC	CASSSGDRGQQETQYF
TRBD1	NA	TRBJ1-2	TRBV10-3	TGTGCCATCAGTGCCCCGCAGACAGGGTTATATGGCTACACCTTC	CAISAPQTGLYGYTF
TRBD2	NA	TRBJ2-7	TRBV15	TGTGCCACCAGCCGGGAGGCTAGCGGAACCTACGAGCAGTACTTC	CATSREASGTYEQYF
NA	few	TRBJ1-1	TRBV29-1	TGCAGCCCATCGGACAGAAACACTGAAGCTTTCTTT	CSPSDRNTEAFF
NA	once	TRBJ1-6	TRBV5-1	TGCGCCAGCAGCTTGACACACCCCGGGGGATCACCCCTCCACTTT	CASSLTHPGGSPLHF
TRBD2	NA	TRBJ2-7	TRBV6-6	TGTGCCAGCCTGGGGACTAGCTCCTACGAGCAGTACTTC	CASLGTSSYEQYF
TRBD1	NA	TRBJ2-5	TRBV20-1	TGCAGTGCTAGAGCGGGACAGGGGAACGGAGAGCAGTACTTC	CSARAGQGNGEQYF
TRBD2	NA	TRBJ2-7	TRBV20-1	TGCAGTGTAAGGGGCTCTGGCGGGGGATCCTACGAGCAGTACTTC	CSVRGSGGGSYEQYF
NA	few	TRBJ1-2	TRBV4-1	TGCGCCAGCAGCCAGTGGGGTCCCTATGGCTACACCTTC	CASSQWGPYGYTF
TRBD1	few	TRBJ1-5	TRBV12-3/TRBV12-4	TGTGCCAGCAGTTCCCCCAGCGGGACAGGGAATCAGCCCCAGCATTTT	CASSSPSGTGNQPQHF
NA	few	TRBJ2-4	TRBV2	TGTGCCAGCAGTGCAGGGAGGCTAGCCAAAAACATTCAGTACTTC	CASSAGRLAKNIQYF
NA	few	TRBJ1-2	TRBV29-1	TGCAGCGTTGAAGGACCCTTGGGCTACACCTTC	CSVEGPLGYTF
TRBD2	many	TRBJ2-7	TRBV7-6	TGTGCCAGCAGCTTAGAGGGACTAGACAGCTCCTACGAGCAGTACTTC	CASSLEGLDSSYEQYF